One and the same sample provided the 29 T cell receptor beta chains below, sequenced in a study of identical twins. TCRdb processed the 5' RACE reads anew with MiXCR; each CDR3 protein has one entry. The data contain approximately 670,000 distinct CDR3 sequences, 6% to 6.5% of them singletons. Specimen: naive T cells sorted from blood. The receptors were gathered from a man aged 18 to 29 in good health.

This clonotype showed up many times. The rearrangement uses TRBV20-1 and TRBJ1-5; D remains ambiguous. The CDR3 length is 13 residues. V dropped 3 bases and J dropped 0 bases, with 6 bases sitting between them. Germline CDR1 is DFQATT and CDR2 is SNEGSKA (reference sequence). The chain's CDR3 is CSARRPSNQPQHF. CDR3 coding DNA: TGCAGTGCTAGGAGGCCTAGCAATCAGCCCCAGCATTTT.

This clonotype was seen at least ten times. The chain is built from TRBV5-1 and TRBJ1-1; 10 nucleotides line up with TRBD1. The length of the CDR3 is 20 residues. Looked up from germline, CDR1 is SGHRS and CDR2 is YFSETQ. The trim removed 1 base at V and 1 base at J, leaving 16 bases unmatched. CDR3 loop: CASSLFQRGTGERENTEAFF. CDR3 nucleotide sequence: TGCGCCAGCAGCTTGTTCCAACGTGGGACAGGGGAGAGAGAGAACACTGAAGCTTTCTTT. Based on the CDR3 plus reference TRBV5-1 and TRBJ1-1, the full variable domain is KAGVTQTPRYLIKTRGQQVTLSCSPISGHRSVSWYQQTPGQGLQFLFEYFSETQRNKGNFPGRFSGRQFSNSRSEMNVSTLELGDSALYLCASSLFQRGTGERENTEAFFGQGTRLTVV.

This clonotype was seen a handful of times. The chain carries TRBV4-2 and TRBJ2-3; a weak D match, TRBD1 (6 bases). Looked up from germline, CDR1 is LGHNA and CDR2 is YNFKEQ. The CDR3 length is 16 residues. The V end was cut by 0 bases, the J end by 2 bases, with 12 bases between. The CDR3 loop reads CASSQEGGRYTDTQYF. The CDR3 nucleotides are TGTGCCAGCAGCCAAGAAGGGGGACGGTACACAGATACGCAGTATTTT.

This clonotype has ten or more counts. The chain recombines TRBV12-3 or TRBV12-4 with TRBJ1-2; possibly TRBD1 for D (5 bases). This CDR3 is built from 11 residues. V was cut by 10 bases and J by 4 bases, with 10 bases left in between. CDR3 loop: CAMIQGYGYTF. The DNA of the CDR3 is TGTGCCATGATCCAGGGCTATGGCTACACCTTC.

The table lists this clonotype with a few counts. The CDR3, as DNA: TGCGCCAGCAGCGAGGGACTAGCGGGAGTCACAGATACGCAGTATTTT. It yields the protein CASSEGLAGVTDTQYF. The chain employs TRBV5-1 and TRBJ2-3, with 14 positions matching TRBD2. CDR1 is SGHRS and CDR2 is YFSETQ in the germline V gene. CDR3 length: 16 amino acids. V shed 4 bases and J 2 bases; nucleotides not matched to a gene: 3.

The DNA of the CDR3 is TGTGCCAGCAGCTTCGTGCGGGGACGACAAGAGACCCAGTACTTC. Translation gives CASSFVRGRQETQYF. The chain couples TRBV7-9 to TRBJ2-5; tentatively, D is TRBD2 (6 bases). The CDR3 contains 15 residues. Germline V lookup: CDR1 SEHNR, CDR2 FQNEAQ (reference sequence). The ends were cut back, 3 bases at V and 2 bases at J, with 13 bases in the middle.

The table lists this clonotype with many counts. This sequence joins TRBV12-3 or TRBV12-4 and TRBJ1-1; D is perhaps TRBD1 (6 bases). This CDR3 contains 14 residues. V was pared by 6 bases and J by 6 bases, with 17 bases between. The CDR3 DNA reads TGTGCCAGCAGAACGTGGGGGCCTGGCGCTGAAGCTTTCTTT. Its translation: CASRTWGPGAEAFF.

This chain links TRBV7-9 with TRBJ2-1, with D perhaps matching TRBD2 (6 bases). The CDR3 has 17 amino acids. Germline V gene data show CDR1 as SEHNR and CDR2 as FQNEAQ (reference sequence). Between the trimmed V and J ends, which lost 3 bases and 0 bases, there was a span of 15 bases. The CDR3 DNA reads as TGTGCCAGCAGCTTGAGATCCGGGGGATTCTCCTACAATGAGCAGTTCTTC. This translates into CASSLRSGGFSYNEQFF.

A remark on this clonotype: Just one base apart from a much larger clone, this may be a read error. The genes are TRBV6-1 and TRBJ2-2; D gene ambiguous. The germline V gene encodes CDR1 MNHNS and CDR2 SASEGT. This CDR3 has 15 amino acids. CDR3 nucleotides: TGTGCCGGCAGCCCCTCGGCGGAGAACACCGGGGAGCTGTTTTTT. Translation gives CAGSPSAENTGELFF.

The rearrangement uses TRBV20-1 and TRBJ2-1; 9 nucleotides match TRBD1. The V segment lost 5 bases and the J segment 7 bases; nucleotides outside the gene matches: 9. Germline lookup yields CDR1 DFQATT and CDR2 SNEGSKA (reference sequence). The CDR3 covers 14 residues. The CDR3 DNA follows: TGCAGTGCTCCCCGGGACAGGGTCAGGAATGAGCAGTTCTTC. Amino acids: CSAPRDRVRNEQFF.

The sample holds many counts of this clonotype. This chain connects TRBV7-2 to TRBJ2-1; 7 bases line up with TRBD2. CDR3 length: 16 residues. Germline trimming cut 0 bases from V and 6 bases from J; bases unmatched to any gene: 8. Looked up from germline, CDR1 is SGHTA and CDR2 is FQGNSA. CDR3: CASSLAGGGWLNEQFF. The CDR3 DNA reads TGTGCCAGCAGCTTAGCGGGCGGGGGATGGCTCAATGAGCAGTTCTTC.

The table lists this clonotype with many counts. CDR3 nucleotides: TGCAGTGCTAGAGATCAACAGGGACAGCCGAGGGGGGAGCAGTACGTC. Its protein product is CSARDQQGQPRGEQYV. The chain joins TRBV20-1 to TRBJ2-7, with TRBD1 matching 7 bases. Germline V gene data show CDR1 as DFQATT and CDR2 as SNEGSKA (reference sequence). The V segment lost 0 bases and the J segment 7 bases; nucleotides outside the gene matches: 15. This CDR3 comprises 16 residues.

The chain employs TRBV28 and TRBJ2-7; D is perhaps TRBD1 or TRBD2 (6 bases each). The V end lost 10 bases, the J end lost 8 bases, and 18 bases lay between the germline ends. Germline CDR1 and CDR2: MDHEN and SYDVKM. The CDR3 is 12 residues long. The CDR3: CATRRGSNQQYF. The DNA of the CDR3 is TGTGCCACACGGAGGGGGAGCAACCAGCAGTACTTC.

This clonotype was seen more than once but under ten times. This CDR3 is CASSQPNRGATGDHYGYTF. Here the CDR3 DNA reads TGCGCCAGCAGCCAACCGAATCGCGGGGCGACAGGGGATCACTATGGCTACACCTTC. The gene calls are TRBV4-1 and TRBJ1-2; 8 nucleotides line up with TRBD1. CDR1 and CDR2 (germline): MGHRA, YSYEKL. J was trimmed by 3 bases and V by 2 bases; bases with no gene match: 17. The CDR3 is 19 residues long.

This clonotype was counted at least ten times. The chain has TRBV4-3 and TRBJ1-6; 10 positions match TRBD1. The CDR3 runs to 15 residues. CDR1 and CDR2 (germline): LGHNA, YSLEER. The junction had 6 bases not matched to a gene; V was cut back by 3 bases and J by 10 bases. CDR3: CASSQRTGGGSPLHF. The CDR3 region has the DNA TGCGCCAGCAGCCAGAGGACAGGGGGTGGATCACCCCTCCACTTT.

J is TRBJ2-7 and V is TRBV7-9; 9 nucleotides agree with TRBD1. J gave up 4 bases and V 4 bases, and 11 bases lay outside the gene matches. The CDR3 sequence is 16 residues long. The germline V gene encodes CDR1 SEHNR and CDR2 FQNEAQ (reference sequence). This CDR3 is CASSSRDREGRYEQYF. The CDR3 DNA reads as TGTGCCAGCAGCTCCCGGGACAGGGAAGGGAGGTACGAGCAGTACTTC.

The chain joins TRBV5-6 to TRBJ2-5; 7 positions agree with TRBD1. Unmatched junction bases numbered 6, after V lost 6 bases and J lost 1 base. Germline assignment: CDR1 SGHDT and CDR2 YYEEEE. This CDR3 region has 14 residues. Here the CDR3 DNA reads TGTGCCAGCACCCCGACAGGGCGCCAAGAGACCCAGTACTTC. This sequence encodes CASTPTGRQETQYF. Filled out from reference TRBV5-6 and TRBJ2-5, the complete variable domain reads DAGVTQSPTHLIKTRGQQVTLRCSPKSGHDTVSWYQQALGQGPQFIFQYYEEEERQRGNFPDRFSGHQFPNYSSELNVNALLLGDSALYLCASTPTGRQETQYFGPGTRLLVL.

This clonotype turned up a few times. This chain links TRBV5-1 with TRBJ2-3; 7 bases align to TRBD2. This CDR3 comprises 12 residues. The trim removed 4 bases at V and 13 bases at J, leaving 9 bases unmatched. CDR1 and CDR2 from the germline V gene are SGHRS and YFSETQ. CDR3 nucleotides: TGCGCCAGCAGCCTGGGAGGGCCCCTGGAGTATTTT. This encodes CASSLGGPLEYF.

V and J are TRBV24-1 and TRBJ2-1, with D unclear. The CDR3 runs 14 residues. The germline V and J ends were trimmed by 0 bases and 6 bases, with 8 bases remaining between them. CDR1 and CDR2 (germline): KGHDR, SFDVKD. The CDR3 loop is CATSDLGPSNEQFF. CDR3 nucleotide sequence: TGTGCCACCAGTGATTTGGGCCCTTCCAATGAGCAGTTCTTC.

This clonotype was counted between two and nine times. This chain joins TRBV11-2 and TRBJ2-5; D is possibly TRBD1 or TRBD2 (5 bases each). Trimming stripped 3 bases from V and 3 bases from J, with 11 bases between. This CDR3 spans 14 amino acids. Germline V gene sequence: CDR1 SGHAT, CDR2 FQNNGV. The chain's CDR3 is CASSLGPHEETQYF. As DNA, the CDR3 is TGTGCCAGCAGCTTGGGACCTCACGAAGAGACCCAGTACTTC. The full variable domain, in which reference TRBV11-2 and TRBJ2-5 provide the parts outside the CDR3, is EAGVAQSPRYKIIEKRQSVAFWCNPISGHATLYWYQQILGQGPKLLIQFQNNGVVDDSQLPKDRFSAERLKGVDSTLKIQPAKLEDSAVYLCASSLGPHEETQYFGPGTRLLVL.

A few counts support this clonotype. V usage is TRBV6-1 and J usage is TRBJ1-1; D is ambiguous. V was cut by 6 bases and J by 6 bases, with 14 bases left in between. CDR3 length: 13 residues. CDR1 is MNHNS, CDR2 SASEGT, per germline. CDR3 bases: TGTGCCAGCAGCGCCAGTGGTCTCGCTGAAGCTTTCTTT. This sequence encodes CASSASGLAEAFF.

The sample holds a few counts of this clonotype. The chain couples TRBV27 to TRBJ2-7; tentative D call: TRBD1 (7 bases). Deletions cut 8 bases from V and 6 bases from J, with 23 bases between. CDR1 is MNHEY and CDR2 is SMNVEV in the germline V gene (reference sequence). CDR3 length: 15 residues. In DNA, the CDR3 is TGTGCCAGCTCATTCGGAGGGGGCGCCCCTACCGAGCAGTACTTC. It translates to CASSFGGGAPTEQYF.

The chain combines TRBV6-1 with TRBJ2-3; 12 bases are shared with TRBD2. Germline V gene data show CDR1 as MNHNS and CDR2 as SASEGT. The J segment lost 4 bases and the V segment lost 4 bases, leaving 3 bases of the junction unmatched. The CDR3 sequence is 15 residues long. The CDR3 region is CASSGLAGEADTQYF. CDR3 nucleotide sequence: TGTGCCAGCAGTGGACTAGCGGGAGAGGCAGATACGCAGTATTTT.

This clonotype was observed at least ten times. The CDR3 is CASSLATGALAKNIQYF. In nucleotides, the CDR3 is TGCGCCAGCAGCTTGGCCACAGGGGCTCTAGCCAAAAACATTCAGTACTTC. The chain combines TRBV5-1 with TRBJ2-4, with 7 bases lining up with TRBD1. The CDR3 runs 17 residues. With 0 bases clipped from V and 0 bases from J, the junction kept 6 bases outside the gene matches. Germline values: CDR1 SGHRS, CDR2 YFSETQ.

This clonotype was recorded at least ten times. The chain uses TRBV12-3 or TRBV12-4 and TRBJ2-5; 8 positions agree with TRBD1. There are 15 residues in the CDR3. Trimming cost V 6 bases and J 2 bases; bases outside gene matches: 8. The CDR3 DNA is TGTGCCAGCAGCTCAGGAGACAGGGGACAAGAGACCCAGTACTTC. This gives the protein CASSSGDRGQETQYF.

This clonotype was seen a few times. The chain employs TRBV6-5 and TRBJ2-5; D may be TRBD1 or TRBD2 (5 bases each). Trimming took 3 bases from V and 2 from J, leaving 13 bases between them. Germline V gene sequence: CDR1 MNHEY, CDR2 SVGAGI. The CDR3 is 15 amino acids. The CDR3: CASSYSLEGQETQYF. CDR3 nucleotides: TGTGCCAGCAGTTATTCCCTTGAGGGGCAAGAGACCCAGTACTTC.

This clonotype was detected only a few times. The chain carries TRBV5-1 and TRBJ2-5, with TRBD2 matching 10 bases. Germline lookup yields CDR1 SGHRS and CDR2 YFSETQ. The trim removed 1 base at V and 4 bases at J, leaving 10 bases unmatched. This CDR3 has 17 amino acids. CDR3 DNA sequence: TGCGCCAGCAGCTTGTCTCTAGCGGGAGCGAAGGTAGAGACCCAGTACTTC. This gives the protein CASSLSLAGAKVETQYF.

This clonotype was detected many times. The genes are TRBV12-3 or TRBV12-4 and TRBJ1-2, with a possible D match to TRBD1 (5 bases). With 10 bases removed from V and 4 bases from J, the gap between germline ends came to 16 bases. The CDR3 totals 13 residues. This CDR3 reads CATSRDSFYGYTF. The CDR3 coding sequence is TGTGCCACATCCCGGGACTCCTTCTATGGCTACACCTTC.

This clonotype showed up just a few times. The rearrangement links TRBV9 to TRBJ2-2; unclear D gene. Trimming shortened V by 6 bases and J by 8 bases, and 11 bases separated the two germline ends. CDR1 SGDLS and CDR2 YYNGEE come from the germline V gene. This CDR3 has 12 residues. CDR3 DNA: TGTGCCAGCAATCGAGAGCCGGGGGAGCTGTTTTTT. Its protein product is CASNREPGELFF.